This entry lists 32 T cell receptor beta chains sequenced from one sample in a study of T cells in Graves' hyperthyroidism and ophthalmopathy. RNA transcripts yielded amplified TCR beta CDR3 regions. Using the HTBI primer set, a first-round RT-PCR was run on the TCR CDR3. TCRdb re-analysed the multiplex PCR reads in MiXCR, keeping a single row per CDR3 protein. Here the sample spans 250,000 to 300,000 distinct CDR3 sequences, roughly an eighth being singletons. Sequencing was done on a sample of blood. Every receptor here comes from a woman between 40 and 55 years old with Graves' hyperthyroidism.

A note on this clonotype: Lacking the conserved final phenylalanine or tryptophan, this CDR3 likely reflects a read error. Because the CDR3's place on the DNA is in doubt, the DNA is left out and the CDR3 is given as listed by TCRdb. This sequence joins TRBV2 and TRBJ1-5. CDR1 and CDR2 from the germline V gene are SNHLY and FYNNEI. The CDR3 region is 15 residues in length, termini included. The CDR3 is CASSEQGSKNQPEHL.

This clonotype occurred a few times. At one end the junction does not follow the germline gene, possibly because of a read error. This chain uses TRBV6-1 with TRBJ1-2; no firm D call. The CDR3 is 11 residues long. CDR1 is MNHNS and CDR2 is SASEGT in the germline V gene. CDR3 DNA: TGTGCCAGCATGGGGATCTATAGCTACACCTTC. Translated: CASMGIYSYTF.

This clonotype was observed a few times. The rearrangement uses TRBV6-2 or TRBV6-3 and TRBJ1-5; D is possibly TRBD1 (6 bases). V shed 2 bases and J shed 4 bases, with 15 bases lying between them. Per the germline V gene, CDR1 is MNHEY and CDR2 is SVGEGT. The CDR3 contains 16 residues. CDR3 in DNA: TGTGCCAGCAGTTACAAGGGGGGGAAAGTGAATCAGCCCCAGCATTTT. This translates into CASSYKGGKVNQPQHF.

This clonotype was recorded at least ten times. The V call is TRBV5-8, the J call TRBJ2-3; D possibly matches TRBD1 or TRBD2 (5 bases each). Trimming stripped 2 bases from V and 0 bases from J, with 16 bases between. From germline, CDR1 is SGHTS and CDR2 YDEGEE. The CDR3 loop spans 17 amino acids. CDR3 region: CASSFKMGDWSTDTQYF. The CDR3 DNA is TGTGCCAGCAGCTTTAAGATGGGGGATTGGAGCACAGATACGCAGTATTTT.

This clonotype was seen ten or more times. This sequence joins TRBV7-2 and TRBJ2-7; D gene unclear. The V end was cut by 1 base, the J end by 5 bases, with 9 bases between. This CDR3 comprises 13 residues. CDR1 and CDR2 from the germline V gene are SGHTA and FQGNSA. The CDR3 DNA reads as TGTGCCAGCAGCTTAGGGGGATCCGACGAGCAGTACTTC. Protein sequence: CASSLGGSDEQYF.

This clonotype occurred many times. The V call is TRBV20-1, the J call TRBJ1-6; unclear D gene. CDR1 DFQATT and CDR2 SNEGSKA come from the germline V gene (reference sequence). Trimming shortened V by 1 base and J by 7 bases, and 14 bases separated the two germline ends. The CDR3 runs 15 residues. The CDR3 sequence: CSARGGASPNSPLHF. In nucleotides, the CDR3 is TGCAGTGCTAGAGGAGGAGCGTCGCCCAATTCACCCCTCCACTTT.

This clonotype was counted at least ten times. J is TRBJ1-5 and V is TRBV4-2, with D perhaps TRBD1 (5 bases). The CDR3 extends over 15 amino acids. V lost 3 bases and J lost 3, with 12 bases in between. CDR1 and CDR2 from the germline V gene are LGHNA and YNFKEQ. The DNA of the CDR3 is TGTGCCAGCAGCCAGGGAGCAGGGTCCAATCAGCCCCAGCATTTT. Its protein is CASSQGAGSNQPQHF.

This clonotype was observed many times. The CDR3 loop reads CASSILGLPSEAFF. CDR3 DNA: TGTGCCAGTAGTATTCTGGGGCTACCCTCTGAAGCTTTCTTT. The gene calls are TRBV19 and TRBJ1-1; a weak D match, TRBD1 (5 bases). V was trimmed by 3 bases and J by 6 bases, leaving 14 bases between them. CDR1 and CDR2 (germline): LNHDA, SQIVND (reference sequence). The CDR3 is 14 residues long.

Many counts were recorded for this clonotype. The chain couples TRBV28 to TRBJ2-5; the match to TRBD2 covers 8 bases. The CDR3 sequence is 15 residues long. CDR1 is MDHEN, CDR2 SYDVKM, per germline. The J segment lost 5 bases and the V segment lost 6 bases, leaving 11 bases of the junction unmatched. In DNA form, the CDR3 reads TGTGCCAGCAGCACCGGGGGGGCGGTCCGGGAGACCCAGTACTTC. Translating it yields CASSTGGAVRETQYF.

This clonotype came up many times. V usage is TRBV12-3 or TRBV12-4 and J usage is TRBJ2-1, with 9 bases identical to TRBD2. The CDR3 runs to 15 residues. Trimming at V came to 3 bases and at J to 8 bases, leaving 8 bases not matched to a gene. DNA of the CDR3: TGTGCCAGCAGTTTTGAGGCGGGAGGGCCCGATGAGCAGTTCTTC. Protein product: CASSFEAGGPDEQFF.

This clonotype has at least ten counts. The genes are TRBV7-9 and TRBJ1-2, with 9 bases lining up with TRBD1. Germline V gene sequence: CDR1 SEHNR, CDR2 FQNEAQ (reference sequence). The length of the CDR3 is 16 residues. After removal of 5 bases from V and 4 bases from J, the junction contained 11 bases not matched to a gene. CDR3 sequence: CASSAPPGQGLYGYTF. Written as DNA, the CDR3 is TGTGCCAGCAGCGCCCCTCCGGGACAGGGTCTCTATGGCTACACCTTC.

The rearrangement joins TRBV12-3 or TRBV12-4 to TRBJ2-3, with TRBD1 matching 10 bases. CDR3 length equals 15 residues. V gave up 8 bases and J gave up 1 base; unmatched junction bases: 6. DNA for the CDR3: TGTGCCAGCTCAAAGGACAGGGGGGGCACAGATACGCAGTATTTT. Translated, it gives CASSKDRGGTDTQYF.

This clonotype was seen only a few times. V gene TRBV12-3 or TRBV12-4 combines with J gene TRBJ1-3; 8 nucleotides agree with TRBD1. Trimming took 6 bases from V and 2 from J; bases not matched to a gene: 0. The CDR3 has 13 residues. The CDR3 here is CASRQGAGNTIYF. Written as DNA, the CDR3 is TGTGCCAGCAGACAGGGGGCTGGAAACACCATATATTTT.

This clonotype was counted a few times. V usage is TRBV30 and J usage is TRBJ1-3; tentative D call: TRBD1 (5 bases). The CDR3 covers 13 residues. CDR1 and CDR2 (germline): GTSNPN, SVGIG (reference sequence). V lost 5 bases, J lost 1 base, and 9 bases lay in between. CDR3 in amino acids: CAWATDSGNTIYF. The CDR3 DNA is TGTGCCTGGGCGACAGATTCTGGAAACACCATATATTTT. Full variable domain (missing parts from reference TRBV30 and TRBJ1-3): SQTIHQWPATLVQPVGSPLSLECTVEGTSNPNLYWYRQAAGRGLQLLFYSVGIGQISSEVPQNLSASRPQDRQFILSSKKLLLSDSGFYLCAWATDSGNTIYFGEGSWLTVV.

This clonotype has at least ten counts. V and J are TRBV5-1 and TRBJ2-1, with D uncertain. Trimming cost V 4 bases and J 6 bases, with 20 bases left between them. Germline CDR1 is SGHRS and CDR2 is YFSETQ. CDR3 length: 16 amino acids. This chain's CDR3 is CASSPPLSVLVNEQFF. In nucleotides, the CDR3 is TGCGCCAGCAGCCCTCCGCTGAGCGTCCTCGTCAATGAGCAGTTCTTC.

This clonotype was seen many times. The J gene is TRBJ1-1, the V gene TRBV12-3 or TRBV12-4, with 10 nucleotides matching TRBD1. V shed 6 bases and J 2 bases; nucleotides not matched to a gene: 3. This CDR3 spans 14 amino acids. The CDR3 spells CASSRTGGNTEAFF. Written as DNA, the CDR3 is TGTGCCAGCAGCCGGACAGGGGGAAACACTGAAGCTTTCTTT.

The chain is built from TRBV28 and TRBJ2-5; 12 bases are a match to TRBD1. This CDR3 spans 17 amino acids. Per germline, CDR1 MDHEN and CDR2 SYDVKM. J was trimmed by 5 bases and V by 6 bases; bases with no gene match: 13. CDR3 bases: TGTGCCAGCAGCCACTTCCCCCGGGACAGGGGGCCGGAGACCCAGTACTTC. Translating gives CASSHFPRDRGPETQYF.

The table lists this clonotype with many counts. The CDR3 DNA is TGTGCCAGCAGCATGACTAGCAGCCACGAGCAGTACTTC. Protein sequence: CASSMTSSHEQYF. V and J are TRBV5-5 and TRBJ2-7; 7 nucleotides align to TRBD2. Germline V gene sequence: CDR1 SGHKS, CDR2 YYEKEE (reference sequence). V gave up 4 bases and J gave up 5 bases; unmatched junction bases: 6. The CDR3 covers 13 residues.

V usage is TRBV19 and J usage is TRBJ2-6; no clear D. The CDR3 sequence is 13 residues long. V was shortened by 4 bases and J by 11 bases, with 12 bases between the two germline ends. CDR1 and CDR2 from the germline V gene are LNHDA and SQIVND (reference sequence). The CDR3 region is CASSSIQPDVLTF. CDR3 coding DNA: TGTGCCAGTAGTAGTATACAGCCGGACGTCCTGACTTTC.

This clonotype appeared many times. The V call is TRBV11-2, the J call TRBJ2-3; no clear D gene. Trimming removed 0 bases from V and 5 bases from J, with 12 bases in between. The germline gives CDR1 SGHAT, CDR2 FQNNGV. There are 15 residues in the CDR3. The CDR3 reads CASSLEYNRRDTQYF. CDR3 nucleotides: TGTGCCAGCAGCTTAGAGTATAACAGAAGAGATACGCAGTATTTT.

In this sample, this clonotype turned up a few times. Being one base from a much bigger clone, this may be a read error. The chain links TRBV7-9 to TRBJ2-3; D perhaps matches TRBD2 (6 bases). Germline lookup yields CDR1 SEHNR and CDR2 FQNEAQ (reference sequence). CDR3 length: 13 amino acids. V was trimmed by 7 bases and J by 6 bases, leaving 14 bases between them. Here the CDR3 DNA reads TGTGCCAGCAACTTCACTAGCTCCGATACGCAGTATTTT. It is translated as CASNFTSSDTQYF.

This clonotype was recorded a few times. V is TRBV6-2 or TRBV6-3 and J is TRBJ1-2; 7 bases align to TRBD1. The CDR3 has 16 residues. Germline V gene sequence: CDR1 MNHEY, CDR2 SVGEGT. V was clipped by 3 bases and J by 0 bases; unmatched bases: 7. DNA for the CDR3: TGTGCCAGCAGTTATACCCGGACAGGAGCTAACTATGGCTACACCTTC. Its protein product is CASSYTRTGANYGYTF.

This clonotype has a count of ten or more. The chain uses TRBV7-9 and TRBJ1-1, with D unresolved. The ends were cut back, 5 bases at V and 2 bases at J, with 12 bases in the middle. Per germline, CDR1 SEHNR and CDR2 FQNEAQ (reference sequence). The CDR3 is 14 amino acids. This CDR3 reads CASSQDRINTEAFF. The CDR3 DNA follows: TGTGCCAGCAGCCAGGACCGGATAAACACTGAAGCTTTCTTT.

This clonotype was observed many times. CDR3 nucleotide sequence: TGTGCCAGCACCCCAGGCGGGAGTGGGGCCAACGTCCTGACTTTC. This encodes CASTPGGSGANVLTF. The chain combines TRBV28 with TRBJ2-6; 7 bases align to TRBD2. Germline loops: CDR1 MDHEN, CDR2 SYDVKM. The CDR3 runs 15 residues. The V segment lost 7 bases and the J segment 3 bases; nucleotides outside the gene matches: 6.

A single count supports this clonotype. The CDR3 loop reads CAWSVGPLVPYEQYF. CDR3 nucleotides: TGTGCCTGGAGTGTTGGCCCCCTCGTCCCCTACGAGCAGTACTTC. The V and J genes are TRBV30 and TRBJ2-7, with D hard to call. V gave up 0 bases and J gave up 2 bases, with 14 bases separating them. The CDR3 is made up of 15 amino acids. Germline V CDR1 and CDR2: GTSNPN, SVGIG (reference sequence).

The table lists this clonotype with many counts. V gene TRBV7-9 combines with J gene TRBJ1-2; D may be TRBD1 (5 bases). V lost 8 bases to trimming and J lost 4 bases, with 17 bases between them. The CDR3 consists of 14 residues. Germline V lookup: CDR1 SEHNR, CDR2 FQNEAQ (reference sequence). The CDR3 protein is CASGRLTGGYGYTF. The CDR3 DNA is TGTGCCAGCGGGCGCCTTACGGGGGGCTATGGCTACACCTTC.

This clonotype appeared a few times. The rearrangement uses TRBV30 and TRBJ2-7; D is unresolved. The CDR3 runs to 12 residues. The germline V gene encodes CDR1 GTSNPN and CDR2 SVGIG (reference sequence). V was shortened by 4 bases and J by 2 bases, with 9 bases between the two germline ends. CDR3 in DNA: TGTGCCTGGACCGCCGGCCCCTACGAGCAGTACTTC. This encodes CAWTAGPYEQYF.

The CDR3 DNA sequence: TGCAGCGTTGAAGATGGGGCCGACCTAGAAGCTTTCTTT. Protein: CSVEDGADLEAFF. The rearrangement links TRBV29-1 to TRBJ1-1; D perhaps matches TRBD1 (5 bases). Trimming removed 0 bases at V and 8 bases at J, with 13 bases between. The CDR3 sequence is 13 residues long. Germline V gene lookup returns CDR1 SQVTM and CDR2 ANQGSEA.

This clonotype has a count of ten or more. The CDR3 sequence is CAWSLQSNQPQHF. Written as DNA, the CDR3 is TGTGCCTGGAGTTTACAGTCTAATCAGCCCCAGCATTTT. V and J are TRBV30 and TRBJ1-5; D uncertain. Germline V gene lookup returns CDR1 GTSNPN and CDR2 SVGIG (reference sequence). This CDR3 is 13 amino acids long. V lost 2 bases and J lost 4, with 9 bases in between. Based on the CDR3 plus reference TRBV30 and TRBJ1-5, the full variable domain is SQTIHQWPATLVQPVGSPLSLECTVEGTSNPNLYWYRQAAGRGLQLLFYSVGIGQISSEVPQNLSASRPQDRQFILSSKKLLLSDSGFYLCAWSLQSNQPQHFGDGTRLSIL.

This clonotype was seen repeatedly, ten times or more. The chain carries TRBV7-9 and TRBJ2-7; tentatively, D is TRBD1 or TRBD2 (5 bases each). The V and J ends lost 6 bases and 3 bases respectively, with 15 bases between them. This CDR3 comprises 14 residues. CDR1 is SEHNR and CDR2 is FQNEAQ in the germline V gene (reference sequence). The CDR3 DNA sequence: TGTGCCAGCAGAGTTCTGGGGACGGGCTACGAGCAGTACTTC. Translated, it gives CASRVLGTGYEQYF.

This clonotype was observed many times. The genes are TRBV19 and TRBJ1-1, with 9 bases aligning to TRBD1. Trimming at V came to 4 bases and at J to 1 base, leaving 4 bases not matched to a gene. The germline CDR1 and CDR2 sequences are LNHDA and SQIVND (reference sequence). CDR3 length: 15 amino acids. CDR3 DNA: TGTGCCAGTAGTAACAGACAGGGGGGGAACACTGAAGCTTTCTTT. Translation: CASSNRQGGNTEAFF.

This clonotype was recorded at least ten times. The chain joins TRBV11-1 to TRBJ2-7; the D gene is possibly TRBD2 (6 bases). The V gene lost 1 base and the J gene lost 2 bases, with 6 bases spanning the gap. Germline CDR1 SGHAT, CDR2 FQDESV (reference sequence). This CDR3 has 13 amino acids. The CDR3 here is CASSLERAYEQYF. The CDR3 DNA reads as TGTGCCAGCAGCTTAGAGCGGGCCTACGAGCAGTACTTC.